This record covers a single T cell receptor (beta chain). Its antigen is as yet unknown. The germline V gene has CDR1 SGDLS and CDR2 YYNGEE. This CDR3 has 21 amino acids. Trimming at V came to 0 bases and at J to 4 bases, leaving 16 bases not matched to a gene. These data belong to a study of cytomegalovirus exposure and HLA in healthy donors. Study outcomes and limitations: Later work showed greater clonal expansion in HLA-associated TCR beta chains than in equally common others.

It was with 60 Vbeta and 13 Jbeta primers that the PCR ran. Assay used: immunoSEQ multiplex PCR; TCRdb lists only in-frame clones, some missing. The sample consists of roughly 230,000 clones, around nine tenths of them appearing once. This rearrangement joins TRBV9 to TRBJ2-3, with TRBD2 identical over 14 bases. The clonotype comes from a girl aged 2 to 10 in good health and CMV-seronegative. The material sequenced was PBMCs. CDR3 protein: CASSVAGRTSGGPTPPDTQYF. CDR3 bases: TGTGCCAGCAGCGTAGCTGGGAGGACTAGCGGGGGGCCAACCCCCCCAGATACGCAGTATTTT.